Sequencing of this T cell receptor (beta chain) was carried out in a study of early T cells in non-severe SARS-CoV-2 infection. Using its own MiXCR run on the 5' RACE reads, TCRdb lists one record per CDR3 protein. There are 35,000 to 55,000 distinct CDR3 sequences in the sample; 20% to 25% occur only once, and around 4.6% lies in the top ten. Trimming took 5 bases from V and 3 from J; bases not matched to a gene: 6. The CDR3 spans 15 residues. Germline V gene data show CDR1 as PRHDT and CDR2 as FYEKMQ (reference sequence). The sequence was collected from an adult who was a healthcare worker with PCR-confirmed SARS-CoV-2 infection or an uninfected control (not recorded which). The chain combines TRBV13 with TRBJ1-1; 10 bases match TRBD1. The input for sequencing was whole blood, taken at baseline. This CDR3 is CASSPQGQGDTEAFF. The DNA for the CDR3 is TGTGCCAGCAGCCCCCAAGGACAGGGGGACACTGAAGCTTTCTTT.